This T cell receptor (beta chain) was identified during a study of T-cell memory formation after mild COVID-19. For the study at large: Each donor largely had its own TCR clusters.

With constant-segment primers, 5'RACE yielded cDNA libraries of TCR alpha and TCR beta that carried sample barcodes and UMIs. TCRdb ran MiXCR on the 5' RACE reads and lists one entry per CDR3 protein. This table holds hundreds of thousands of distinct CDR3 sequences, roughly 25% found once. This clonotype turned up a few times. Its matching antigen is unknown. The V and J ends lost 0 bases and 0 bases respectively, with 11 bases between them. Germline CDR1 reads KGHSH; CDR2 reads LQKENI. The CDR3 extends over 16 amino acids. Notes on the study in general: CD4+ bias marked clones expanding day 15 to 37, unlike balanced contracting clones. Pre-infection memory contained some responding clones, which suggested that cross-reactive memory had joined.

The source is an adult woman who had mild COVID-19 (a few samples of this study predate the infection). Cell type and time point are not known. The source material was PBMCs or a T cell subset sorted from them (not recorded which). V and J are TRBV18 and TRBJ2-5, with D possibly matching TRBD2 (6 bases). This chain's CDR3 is CASSPPERVYQETQYF. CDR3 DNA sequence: TGTGCCAGCTCACCACCGGAGCGGGTTTACCAAGAGACCCAGTACTTC.